These 7 T cell receptor beta chains share one sample of origin, sequenced in a study of Graves' ophthalmopathy and Graves' hyperthyroidism. Amplification of the TCR beta CDR3 regions used RNA transcripts (as template). HTBI primers were used in a first-round RT-PCR, which preceded a second-round multiplex PCR. Each CDR3 protein is one row after TCRdb ran MiXCR on the multiplex PCR reads. Of a few hundred thousand distinct CDR3 sequences in the sample, 39% were seen once. The sequenced material came from peripheral blood or thyroid tissue (not recorded which). These receptors were taken from an adult man with Graves' hyperthyroidism.

The chain has TRBV15 and TRBJ2-1; D is tentatively TRBD1 or TRBD2 (5 bases each). V was shortened by 3 bases and J by 2 bases, with 11 bases between the two germline ends. This CDR3 comprises 15 residues. In germline, CDR1 is LNHNV, CDR2 YYDKDF (reference sequence). CDR3 residues: CATSRRAQAYNEQFF. CDR3 in DNA: TGTGCCACCAGCAGGCGGGCACAGGCCTACAATGAGCAGTTCTTC.

This chain uses TRBV5-1 with TRBJ2-5; TRBD2 matches at 7 bases. This CDR3 spans 13 amino acids. Germline V gene sequence: CDR1 SGHRS, CDR2 YFSETQ. The V segment lost 0 bases and the J segment 11 bases; nucleotides outside the gene matches: 7. CDR3 protein: CASSLVGEGFQYF. CDR3 bases: TGCGCCAGCAGCTTGGTAGGGGAGGGGTTTCAGTACTTC.

This clonotype was observed many times. V usage is TRBV12-3 or TRBV12-4 and J usage is TRBJ2-7; D is unresolved. This CDR3 comprises 14 residues. V was trimmed by 0 bases and J by 4 bases, leaving 10 bases between them. CDR3 in amino acids: CASSLALGQYEQYF. The CDR3, as DNA: TGTGCCAGCAGTTTAGCGCTCGGCCAGTACGAGCAGTACTTC.

The CDR3 reads CSGTMGDGYEKLFF. CDR3 nucleotide sequence: TGCAGCGGGACAATGGGGGACGGGTATGAAAAACTGTTTTTT. V usage is TRBV29-1 and J usage is TRBJ1-4; D possibly corresponds to TRBD1 (5 bases). Between the trimmed V and J ends, which lost 7 bases and 6 bases, there was a span of 18 bases. Germline V CDR1 and CDR2: SQVTM, ANQGSEA. This CDR3 has 14 amino acids.

The chain uses TRBV5-4 and TRBJ2-7; D remains ambiguous. This CDR3 region has 14 residues. Deletions cut 2 bases from V and 7 bases from J, with 16 bases between. The V gene's germline CDR1 is SGHNT and CDR2 YYREEE (reference sequence). The CDR3 here is CASSFQENTGEQYF. For the CDR3, the DNA is TGTGCCAGCAGCTTCCAAGAGAACACCGGGGAGCAGTACTTC.

In its sample, this clonotype was seen a few times. V and J are TRBV20-1 and TRBJ2-2, with D perhaps assigned TRBD1 or TRBD2 (5 bases each). Per germline, CDR1 DFQATT and CDR2 SNEGSKA (reference sequence). Trimming removed 1 base at V and 3 bases at J, with 21 bases between. The CDR3 is made up of 18 amino acids. The CDR3 DNA sequence: TGCAGTGCTAGAGCTGACGGGCCAGGGAGATTGTACACCGGGGAGCTGTTTTTT. Residues: CSARADGPGRLYTGELFF.

The chain couples TRBV15 to TRBJ1-1, with a tentative D call TRBD1 (6 bases). CDR1 is LNHNV and CDR2 is YYDKDF in the germline V gene (reference sequence). Trimming stripped 3 bases from V and 3 bases from J, with 14 bases between. This CDR3 contains 15 residues. The CDR3 region has the DNA TGTGCCACCAGCAGGCAGGGGACTCGGGACACTGAAGCTTTCTTT. Protein product: CATSRQGTRDTEAFF.